Detailed here is one T cell receptor beta chain. Its target is unknown. The data derive from a study of cytomegalovirus exposure and HLA in healthy donors. General observations from the study: Through in vitro validation, three CMV-associated chains were shown to be specific for CMV antigens. Cytomegalovirus-associated TCR beta chains were listed, numbering 164. It is likely that the observed cluster of highly shared sequence variants was a sequencing artifact.

The CDR3 is 14 amino acids. Germline CDR1 and CDR2: SGHKS and YYEKEE (reference sequence). The V and J ends lost 3 bases and 2 bases respectively, with 11 bases between them. PCR primers comprised 60 Vbeta and 13 Jbeta primers. Assay: immunoSEQ multiplex PCR; the TCRdb copy retains only in-frame clones and omits some. The sample's table shows roughly 190,000 clones. This clonotype originated in a woman in her late teens or twenties in good health and CMV-seropositive. The chain combines TRBV5-5 with TRBJ1-1; no clear D gene. What was sequenced was PBMCs. The CDR3 spells CASSSPGRNTEAFF. The DNA of the CDR3 is TGTGCCAGCAGCTCGCCCGGGAGAAACACTGAAGCTTTCTTT.